The rows below give T cell receptor beta chains drawn from one sample of a study of T cell clonotyping in hematopoietic cell transplantation. TCRdb's table, derived via immunoSEQ multiplex PCR, lists solely in-frame clones and lacks some. Of some 50,000 clones listed, roughly 80% are singletons. This specimen consisted of peripheral blood mononuclear cells, obtained before stem cell transplant. All receptors come from a man aged 55 to 70 with myelodysplastic syndrome. Some clones in this sample may be carry-over from other donors' samples. CDR3s include the opening cysteine and the closing phenylalanine or tryptophan. Each record gives: V gene, D gene, CDR3 length, J gene, clone size, CDR3 protein, CDR3 DNA. A D gene is named only where the DNA matches it firmly. Only part of the rows carry a size: once, few, many, or a class if the clone is expanded.

TRBV9,TRBD2,17,TRBJ2-5,.,CASSPRGASGSQETQYF,TGTGCCAGCAGCCCCCGGGGGGCTAGCGGGAGCCAAGAGACCCAGTACTTC
TRBV4-3,.,16,TRBJ2-1,medium-sized,CASSHLGRGHHNEQFF,TGCGCCAGCAGCCACCTTGGGAGGGGGCACCACAATGAGCAGTTCTTC
TRBV18,TRBD1,16,TRBJ1-4,once,CASSPEQTGADEKLFF,TGTGCCAGCTCACCAGAACAGACAGGGGCGGATGAAAAACTGTTTTTT
TRBV6-1,.,15,TRBJ2-5,few,CASSLDRGYGETQYF,TGTGCCAGCAGCCTCGATAGGGGGTATGGAGAGACCCAGTACTTC
TRBV6-4,.,13,TRBJ1-1,.,CASSDRPATEAFF,TGTGCCAGCAGTGACCGGCCCGCCACTGAAGCTTTCTTT
TRBV6-5,.,15,TRBJ1-2,once,CATRIRGTANYGYTF,TGTGCCACCCGTATCCGGGGTACCGCTAACTATGGCTACACCTTC
TRBV19,.,15,TRBJ1-2,.,CASSNPTRGNYGYTF,TGTGCCAGTAGTAATCCTACCCGAGGTAACTATGGCTACACCTTC
TRBV10-3,.,16,TRBJ2-4,.,CAISESRGDAKNIQYF,TGTGCCATCAGTGAGTCAAGGGGAGATGCCAAAAACATTCAGTACTTC
TRBV30,.,13,TRBJ1-6,.,CAWSGAGVSPLHF,TGTGCCTGGAGTGGGGCAGGGGTTTCACCCCTCCACTTT
TRBV7-2,TRBD1,15,TRBJ2-1,.,CASSSPPGQGKGQFF,TGTGCCAGCAGCTCCCCCCCGGGACAGGGAAAAGGGCAGTTCTTC
TRBV2,TRBD1,14,TRBJ2-7,.,CASTGTVINYEQYF,TGTGCCAGCACCGGGACAGTGATAAACTACGAGCAGTACTTC
TRBV5-6,TRBD1,15,TRBJ1-2,once,CASSLTGQNNYGYTF,TGTGCCAGCAGCCTAACGGGACAGAATAACTATGGCTACACCTTC
TRBV6-5,.,15,TRBJ1-2,few,CASSREGRGTAGYTF,TGTGCCAGCAGCCGAGAAGGGCGGGGGACGGCGGGCTACACCTTC
TRBV2,.,13,TRBJ2-7,.,CASSEAWGTEQYF,TGTGCCAGCAGTGAAGCTTGGGGGACCGAGCAGTACTTC
TRBV6-5,.,13,TRBJ2-5,.,CASNQPGPETQYF,TGTGCCAGCAACCAGCCGGGTCCAGAGACCCAGTACTTC
TRBV19,.,13,TRBJ1-1,.,CASIQGGYTEAFF,TGTGCCAGTATACAGGGTGGGTACACTGAAGCTTTCTTT
TRBV18,.,15,TRBJ1-2,.,CASSRDKSPNYGYTF,TGTGCCAGCTCTCGGGACAAGTCCCCGAACTATGGCTACACCTTC
TRBV28,.,16,TRBJ2-2,.,CASSPGQYSTTGELFF,TGTGCCAGCAGTCCTGGACAGTATAGTACAACCGGGGAGCTGTTTTTT
TRBV5-1,.,15,TRBJ1-2,.,CASSARTVDKYGYTF,TGCGCCAGCAGCGCCCGGACGGTAGATAAGTATGGCTACACCTTC
TRBV30,.,14,TRBJ2-3,.,CAWSDGLGTDTQYF,TGTGCCTGGAGTGACGGGTTGGGGACAGATACGCAGTATTTT
TRBV7-9,.,12,TRBJ2-7,once,CASSSGTYEQYF,TGTGCCAGCAGCTCCGGGACCTACGAGCAGTACTTC
TRBV20-1,.,11,TRBJ2-1,.,CSASHRAEQFF,TGCAGTGCTAGTCATAGGGCTGAGCAGTTCTTC
TRBV30,.,12,TRBJ1-2,.,CAWSVRGYGYTF,TGTGCCTGGAGTGTACGGGGCTATGGCTACACCTTC
TRBV7-2,.,15,TRBJ1-2,medium-sized,CASSLDSVFFYGYTF,TGTGCCAGCAGCTTAGACAGCGTATTCTTCTATGGCTACACCTTC
TRBV19,TRBD1,16,TRBJ2-7,.,CASSRSGQVLSYEQYF,TGTGCCAGTAGTCGATCTGGACAGGTCTTATCCTACGAGCAGTACTTC
TRBV11-3,TRBD1,14,TRBJ2-4,once,CASSSDRGGNIQYF,TGTGCCAGCAGCTCTGACAGGGGTGGAAACATTCAGTACTTC
TRBV13,TRBD1,19,TRBJ2-5,.,CASSPEIPRQGAQEETQYF,TGTGCCAGCAGCCCAGAGATTCCGAGACAGGGGGCCCAGGAAGAGACCCAGTACTTC
TRBV7-2,.,15,TRBJ2-1,.,CASSLVMGPYNEQFF,TGTGCCAGCAGCTTAGTCATGGGTCCGTACAATGAGCAGTTCTTC
TRBV7-9,.,16,TRBJ1-5,.,CASSFTTAYSNQPQHF,TGTGCCAGCAGCTTTACGACGGCGTATAGCAATCAGCCCCAGCATTTT